A selection of T cell receptor beta chains follows, all from one sample in a study of T cell responses to AZD1222 COVID-19 vaccine. The method was immunoSEQ multiplex PCR; TCRdb's version includes in-frame clones alone and lacks a portion of them. This sample has 130,000 to 150,000 clones, with approximately 88% found just once. The specimen comprised peripheral blood, sampled on day 0 of MenACWY control vaccination. These receptors originate from an adult in good health. The CDR3 runs from the conserved cysteine through the conserved F or W. Rows give clone size only sometimes, using once, few, many, or a class for an expanded clone.

j_gene | abundance | v_gene | CDR3aa
TRBJ2-1 | - | TRBV7-9 | CASQFLSGTLYNEQFF
TRBJ2-5 | - | TRBV5-6 | CASSHTSGGGQETQYF
TRBJ2-7 | - | TRBV11-3 | CASSSGGGYEQYF
TRBJ2-1 | - | TRBV9 | CASSNNRDNNEQFF
TRBJ2-2 | - | TRBV4-1 | CASSQVGRLAGLETGELFF
TRBJ1-1 | - | TRBV5-8 | CASSLFRPRAAEAFF
TRBJ1-5 | - | TRBV7-2 | CASSLGQARNQPQHF
TRBJ1-5 | - | TRBV18 | CASSPPNQPQHF
TRBJ2-3 | - | TRBV5-1 | CASSITRNTDTQYF
TRBJ2-3 | few | TRBV4-3 | CASSRHRGEDTQYF
TRBJ2-7 | - | TRBV30 | CAWSVGREQYF
TRBJ1-5 | - | TRBV5-5 | CASSLGLLNQPQHF
TRBJ2-5 | - | TRBV7-9 | CASSSGRGETQYF
TRBJ1-2 | once | TRBV2 | CASSGSETFGYTF
TRBJ2-1 | - | TRBV27 | CASIGQGLNEQFF
TRBJ1-1 | - | TRBV6-2/TRBV6-3 | CASSYVGRDTEAFF
TRBJ2-7 | many | TRBV7-9 | CASSFPAPRDEQYF
TRBJ1-2 | - | TRBV5-4 | CASSFRSLQGVGNYGYTF
TRBJ1-3 | - | TRBV9 | CASSVGGVSSGNTIYF
TRBJ2-3 | - | TRBV6-5 | CASSYVAGGPDTQYF
TRBJ1-1 | - | TRBV11-3 | CASSFGGAGTEAFF
TRBJ2-1 | - | TRBV28 | CASFRPGSYNEQFF
TRBJ2-7 | - | TRBV11-3 | CASSISWGESYEQYF
TRBJ1-2 | - | TRBV29-1 | CSGGEHSTNYGYTF
TRBJ1-2 | - | TRBV4-1 | CASSQKGGGLRNYGYTF
TRBJ1-2 | - | TRBV18 | CASSPRGDDGYTF
TRBJ1-2 | once | TRBV19 | CASSMPDSLNYGYTF
TRBJ2-2 | - | TRBV9 | CASSSPTSGRTGELFF
TRBJ1-5 | - | TRBV28 | CASGGLYSNQPQHF
TRBJ1-2 | - | TRBV5-6 | CASSLQGAIYGYTF
TRBJ1-4 | - | TRBV5-5 | CASSSFLGAGSKGLFF
TRBJ1-5 | - | TRBV5-6 | CASSLGSGNQPQHF
TRBJ2-2 | - | TRBV11-3 | CASSSASGRITGELFF
TRBJ2-7 | - | TRBV2 | CASSEYLGREQYF
TRBJ2-7 | - | TRBV24-1 | CATSDWAGIEQYF
TRBJ2-5 | - | TRBV9 | CASTHGGLGSEETQYF
TRBJ2-1 | - | TRBV4-2 | CASSQERAYNEQFF
TRBJ2-1 | - | TRBV11-2 | CASSSTSGFYNEQFF
TRBJ1-2 | - | TRBV3-1/TRBV3-2 | CASSQAEYGYTF
TRBJ1-4 | - | TRBV3-1/TRBV3-2 | CASSQGGGRPEKLFF
TRBJ2-5 | - | TRBV28 | CASHRTGQETQYF
TRBJ2-1 | - | TRBV24-1 | CATSGTGFNNEQFF
TRBJ1-1 | - | TRBV7-2 | CASSIDSPPFF
TRBJ2-2 | - | TRBV27 | CASSLRQLANTGELFF
TRBJ2-1 | - | TRBV10-3 | CAIRSGGLSYNEQFF
TRBJ2-7 | - | TRBV4-1 | CASSPTGIGYEQYF
TRBJ2-6 | - | TRBV7-8 | CASSFSSSGANVLTF
TRBJ2-3 | - | TRBV4-2 | CASSQDASGVSTDTQYF
TRBJ1-1 | - | TRBV7-9 | CATLGGAEAFF
TRBJ2-5 | - | TRBV20-1 | CSASSLGSSEETQYF
TRBJ1-1 | - | TRBV7-7 | CASSLGEGRRNTEAFF
TRBJ1-1 | - | TRBV3-1/TRBV3-2 | CASSGRTGRGTEAFF
TRBJ2-5 | - | TRBV5-1 | CASSFPGRETQYF
TRBJ2-2 | once | TRBV29-1 | CSVDPGPGELFF
TRBJ2-3 | - | TRBV30 | CAWSDGEGTQYF
TRBJ1-2 | - | TRBV7-9 | CASSLVLGYGYTF
TRBJ1-2 | - | TRBV5-8 | CASSLTGQYHGYTF
TRBJ2-3 | - | TRBV14 | CASSRTADTQYF
TRBJ1-1 | - | TRBV27 | CASSLDPGYREAFF